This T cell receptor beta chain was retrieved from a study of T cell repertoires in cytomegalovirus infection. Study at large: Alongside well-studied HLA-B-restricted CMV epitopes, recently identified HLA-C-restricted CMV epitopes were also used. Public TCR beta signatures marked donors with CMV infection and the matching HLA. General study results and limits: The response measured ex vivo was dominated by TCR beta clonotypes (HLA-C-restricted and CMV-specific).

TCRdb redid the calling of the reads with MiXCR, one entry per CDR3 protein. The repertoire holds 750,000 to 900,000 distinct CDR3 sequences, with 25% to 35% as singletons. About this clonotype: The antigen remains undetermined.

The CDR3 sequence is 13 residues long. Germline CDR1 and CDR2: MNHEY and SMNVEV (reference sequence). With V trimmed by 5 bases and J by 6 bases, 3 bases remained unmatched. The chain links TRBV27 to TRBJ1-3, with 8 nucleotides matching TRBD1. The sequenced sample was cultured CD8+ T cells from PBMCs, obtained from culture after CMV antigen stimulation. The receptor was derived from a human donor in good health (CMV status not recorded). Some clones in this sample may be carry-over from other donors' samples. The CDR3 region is CASSAGGANTIYF. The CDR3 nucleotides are TGTGCCAGCAGTGCAGGGGGCGCAAACACCATATATTTT.